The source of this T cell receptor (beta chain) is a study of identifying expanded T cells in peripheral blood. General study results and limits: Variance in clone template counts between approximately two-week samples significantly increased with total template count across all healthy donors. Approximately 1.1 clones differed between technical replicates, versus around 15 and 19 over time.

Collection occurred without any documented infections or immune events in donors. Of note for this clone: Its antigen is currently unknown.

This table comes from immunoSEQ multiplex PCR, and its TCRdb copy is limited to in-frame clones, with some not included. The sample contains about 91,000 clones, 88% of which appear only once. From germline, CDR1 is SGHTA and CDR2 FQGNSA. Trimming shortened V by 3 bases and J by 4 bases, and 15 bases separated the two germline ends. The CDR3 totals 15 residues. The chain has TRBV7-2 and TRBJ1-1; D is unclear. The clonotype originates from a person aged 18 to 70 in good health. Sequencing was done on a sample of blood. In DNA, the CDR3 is TGTGCCAGCAGCTTTCAAGCCGTGGGGATCACTGAAGCTTTCTTT. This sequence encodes CASSFQAVGITEAFF.